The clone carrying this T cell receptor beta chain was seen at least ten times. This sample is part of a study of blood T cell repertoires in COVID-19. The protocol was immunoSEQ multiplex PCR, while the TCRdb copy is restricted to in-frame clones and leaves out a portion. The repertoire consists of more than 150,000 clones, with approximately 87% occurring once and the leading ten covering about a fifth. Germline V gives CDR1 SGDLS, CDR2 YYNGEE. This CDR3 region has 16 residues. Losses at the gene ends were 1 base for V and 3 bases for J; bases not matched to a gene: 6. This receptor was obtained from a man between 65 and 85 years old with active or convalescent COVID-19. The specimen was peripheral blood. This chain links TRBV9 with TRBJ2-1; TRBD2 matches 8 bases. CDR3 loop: CASSVSTSGLYNEQFF. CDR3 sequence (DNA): TGTGCCAGCAGCGTATCCACTAGCGGTCTCTACAATGAGCAGTTCTTC.